One T cell receptor beta chain is described in this entry. What it recognizes is unknown. The data derive from a study of shared clonotypes between healthy human individuals. Study-level results: Non-shared clonotypes displayed generation probabilities falling below those of clonotypes present in all four donors. Naive subsets generally had larger estimated richness than memory subsets.

The V gene end was trimmed by 6 bases and the J gene end by 3 bases; junction bases not matched to a gene: 8. Germline CDR1 is SEHNR and CDR2 is FQNEAQ (reference sequence). CDR3 length: 15 residues. Among the donors, all were Caucasian adults who lived in Nashville, Tennessee. The repertoire was sequenced with immunoSEQ multiplex PCR; TCRdb's copy has only in-frame clones and lacks some. The table shows about 2 million clones, with roughly 95% occurring only once. The rearrangement uses TRBV7-9 and TRBJ2-5; 9 bases are shared with TRBD1. The sequencing input was naive CD4+ T cells sorted from blood. Subset meaning: CD45RA+ positively selected. The TCR originated in a man aged 18 to 35 in good health. CDR3 sequence (DNA): TGTGCCAGCAGTTCTCAGACAGGGGGGGAAGAGACCCAGTACTTC. Its protein product is CASSSQTGGEETQYF.